This T cell receptor beta chain comes out of a study of T cell responses to AZD1222 COVID-19 vaccine. The study, taken as a whole, reports: There were mostly white British donors and more females than males, and clonal diversity was possibly underestimated.

As concerns this clone: What it binds is not known.

Data came from immunoSEQ multiplex PCR; TCRdb stores just in-frame clones and leaves some out. The sample lists about 110,000 clones; 87% were seen once. This CDR3 spans 17 amino acids. CDR1 MNHEY and CDR2 SMNVEV come from the germline V gene (reference sequence). The V end was cut by 2 bases, the J end by 2 bases, with 18 bases between. The receptor was isolated from an adult who received the AZD1222 COVID-19 vaccine. Here the sequenced sample was peripheral blood, taken 28 days after the second AZD1222 dose. The gene calls are TRBV27 and TRBJ2-5; D unresolved. The CDR3 reads CASSLRPPVWDQETQYF. CDR3 coding DNA: TGTGCCAGCAGTTTACGTCCTCCCGTTTGGGATCAAGAGACCCAGTACTTC.